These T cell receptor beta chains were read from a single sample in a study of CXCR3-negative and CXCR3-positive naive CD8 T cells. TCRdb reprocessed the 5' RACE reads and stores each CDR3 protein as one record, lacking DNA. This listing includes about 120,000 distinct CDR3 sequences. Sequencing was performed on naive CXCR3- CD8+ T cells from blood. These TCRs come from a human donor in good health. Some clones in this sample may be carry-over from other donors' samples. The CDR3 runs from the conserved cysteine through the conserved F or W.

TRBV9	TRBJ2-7	CASSRTGTSYEQYF
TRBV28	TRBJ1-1	CASRGNTEAFF
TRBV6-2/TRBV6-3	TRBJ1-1	CASSFRDNTEAFF
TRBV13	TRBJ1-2	CASSGDNYGYTF
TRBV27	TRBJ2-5	CASSLSLNQETQYF
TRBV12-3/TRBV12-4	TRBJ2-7	CASRGTSGYEQYF
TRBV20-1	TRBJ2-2	CSAMTDWNTGELFF
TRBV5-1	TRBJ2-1	CASSLDRYEQFF
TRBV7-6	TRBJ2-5	CASSPREGRLETQYF
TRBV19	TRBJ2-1	CASRPGLGAYNEQFF
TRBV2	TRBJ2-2	CASSWTGGRNTGELFF
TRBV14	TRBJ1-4	CASSPQSLTPPRSTNEKLFF
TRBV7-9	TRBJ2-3	CASSLVLAGVTDTQYF
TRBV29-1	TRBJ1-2	CSSSPSGAQDGYTF
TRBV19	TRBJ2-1	CASSGTSGLYNEQFF
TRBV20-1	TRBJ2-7	CSARPSGIHEQYF
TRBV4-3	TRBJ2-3	CASSQDQGGGAGDTQYF
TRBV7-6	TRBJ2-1	CASSWEAGLYNEQFF
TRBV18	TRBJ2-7	CASSRQGLFDYEQYF
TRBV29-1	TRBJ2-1	CSSEGLAGVGSYNEQFF
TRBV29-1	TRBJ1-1	CSTLDENTEAFF
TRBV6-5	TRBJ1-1	CASSSEAGLNTEAFF
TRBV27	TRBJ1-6	CASSLDRGWSPLHF